The 14 T cell receptor beta chains below were found in one sample sequenced in a study of human T cells and chemical hapten exposure. From the RACE reads, TCRdb called clonotypes with MiXCR, one entry per CDR3 protein. The sample shows tens of thousands of distinct CDR3 sequences, 8% to 10% of them seen only once. As to time point: pre-sensitization, week 0. Treatment of the sample: therapeutic diphenylcyclopropenone sensitization with weekly scalp DPC. Sequencing used whole blood, obtained in connection with sensitization to the hapten diphenylcyclopropenone (DPC). These TCRs come from a woman in her forties with alopecia areata. Some clones in this sample may be carry-over from other donors' samples.

This clonotype has more than one count but fewer than ten. As DNA, the CDR3 is TGTGCCAGCAGTTACTCGACGGGTAGGTTTGGCACTGAAGCTTTCTTT. Translation: CASSYSTGRFGTEAFF. The V call is TRBV6-2 or TRBV6-3, the J call TRBJ1-1, with D unresolved. V lost 0 bases and J lost 4, with 15 bases in between. CDR1 is MNHEY, CDR2 SVGEGT, per germline. This CDR3 region has 16 residues.

As concerns this clonotype: Germline is not matched at one junction end, which may reflect a read error. The V and J genes are TRBV20-1 and TRBJ1-1; D remains unclear. CDR1 is DFQATT and CDR2 is SNEGSKA in the germline V gene (reference sequence). The CDR3 extends over 14 amino acids. CDR3 coding DNA: TGCAGTGCTGGAGATGGGAAGGCTAACACTGAAGCTTTCTTT. Amino acid sequence: CSAGDGKANTEAFF.

Turning to this clonotype: Since a much larger clone is just one base distant, this may be a read error. The chain couples TRBV29-1 to TRBJ2-7; D unresolved. CDR1 SQVTM and CDR2 ANQGSEA come from the germline V gene. Trimming stripped 4 bases from V and 5 bases from J, with 9 bases between. The length of the CDR3 is 11 residues. The CDR3 loop is CSVVTGHEQYF. CDR3 bases: TGCAGCGTTGTGACTGGCCACGAGCAGTACTTC.

This clonotype has just a few counts. V gene TRBV20-1 combines with J gene TRBJ2-3; D gene uncertain. The germline gives CDR1 DFQATT, CDR2 SNEGSKA (reference sequence). V lost 3 bases and J 2 bases, leaving 15 bases between the germline ends. The CDR3 has 15 residues. The chain's CDR3 is CSASRPLLATDTQYF. Here the CDR3 DNA reads TGCAGTGCTAGCCGACCCCTTCTGGCCACAGATACGCAGTATTTT.

The chain joins TRBV19 to TRBJ2-3; D possibly corresponds to TRBD2 (7 bases). This CDR3 contains 16 residues. V was cut by 7 bases and J by 6 bases, with 23 bases left in between. Germline assignment: CDR1 LNHDA and CDR2 SQIVND (reference sequence). For the CDR3, the DNA is TGTGCCAGTACCCCCCTGGAGGGGGGGCCGTCCGATACGCAGTATTTT. It is translated as CASTPLEGGPSDTQYF. The full variable domain, with the rest looked up from reference TRBV19 and TRBJ2-3, is DGGITQSPKYLFRKEGQNVTLSCEQNLNHDAMYWYRQDPGQGLRLIYYSQIVNDFQKGDIAEGYSVSREKKESFPLTVTSAQKNPTAFYLCASTPLEGGPSDTQYFGPGTRLTVL.

This clonotype was seen many times. J is TRBJ2-7 and V is TRBV20-1, with TRBD2 matching over 11 bases. CDR1 DFQATT and CDR2 SNEGSKA come from the germline V gene (reference sequence). The CDR3 is 20 amino acids. Trimming took 0 bases from V and 0 from J; bases not matched to a gene: 16. The CDR3 DNA follows: TGCAGTGCTAGAGATGACACCCGGACTAGCGGGCTGATCTACTCCTACGAGCAGTACTTC. Protein: CSARDDTRTSGLIYSYEQYF.

This clonotype was counted many times. The germline gene is not matched at one end of the junction; a read error may be the cause. The chain is built from TRBV7-2 and TRBJ1-1, with 7 bases identical to TRBD1. Germline V gene data show CDR1 as SGHTA and CDR2 as FQGNSA. CDR3 length: 15 amino acids. The CDR3 reads CASRTRTGVYTEVFF. Written as DNA, the CDR3 is TGTGCCAGCAGGACACGCACAGGGGTCTACACTGAAGTTTTCTTT.

This chain joins TRBV7-8 and TRBJ2-5, with D possibly being TRBD2 (6 bases). Germline V CDR1 and CDR2: SGHVS, FQNEAQ. The CDR3 is made up of 15 amino acids. Trimming took 0 bases from V and 2 from J, leaving 10 bases between them. CDR3 residues: CASSLAGTDQETQYF. DNA for the CDR3: TGTGCCAGCAGCTTAGCGGGGACTGATCAAGAGACCCAGTACTTC.

J is TRBJ1-5 and V is TRBV20-1; tentatively, D is TRBD1 (5 bases). V was pared by 5 bases and J by 1 base, with 9 bases between. CDR3 length: 13 residues. Germline V gene lookup returns CDR1 DFQATT and CDR2 SNEGSKA (reference sequence). The CDR3 bases are TGCAGTGCTTCAGGGTTCAGCAATCAGCCCCAGCATTTT. It is translated as CSASGFSNQPQHF.

There are many counts of this clonotype. The DNA of the CDR3 is TGTGCCAGTAGATACGATGGCTACACCTTC. It encodes CASRYDGYTF. The rearrangement uses TRBV19 and TRBJ1-2, with D unresolved. This CDR3 region has 10 residues. V lost 6 bases, J lost 6 bases, and 5 bases lay in between. Germline CDR1 reads LNHDA; CDR2 reads SQIVND (reference sequence).

The CDR3 DNA follows: TGTGCCAAGCCACAGGGGGCGAGAGGGGCTTTCTTT. Protein sequence: CAKPQGARGAFF. V is TRBV21-1 and J is TRBJ1-1; TRBD1, as called in the table, went unchecked against the DNA. TRBV21-1 is a pseudogene segment. The CDR3 extends over 12 amino acids.

This clonotype has ten or more counts. The genes are TRBV9 and TRBJ2-5; TRBD1 or TRBD2 may be the D gene (5 bases each). Trimming cost V 4 bases and J 2 bases, with 9 bases left between them. CDR3 size: 13 residues. Looked up from germline, CDR1 is SGDLS and CDR2 is YYNGEE. CDR3 DNA: TGTGCCAGCAGCTTGGGACGGCAAGAGACCCAGTACTTC. It is translated as CASSLGRQETQYF.

This clonotype was observed a handful of times. The chain employs TRBV20-1 and TRBJ2-7, with D perhaps given as TRBD1 or TRBD2 (5 bases each). This CDR3 region has 14 residues. CDR1 DFQATT and CDR2 SNEGSKA come from the germline V gene (reference sequence). Trimming took off 7 bases at V and 2 bases at J, with 18 bases between the two ends. This CDR3 reads CSVPSGTSTYEQYF. The CDR3, as DNA: TGCAGTGTCCCCTCCGGGACGTCCACCTACGAGCAGTACTTC.

This clonotype was counted a few times. The chain links TRBV20-1 to TRBJ1-3; D call uncertain. This CDR3 region has 15 residues. Looked up from germline, CDR1 is DFQATT and CDR2 is SNEGSKA (reference sequence). Trimming left V 1 base short and J 0 bases short, with 10 bases between. CDR3: CSARVGGNSGNTIYF. CDR3 nucleotides: TGCAGTGCTAGAGTCGGCGGCAACTCTGGAAACACCATATATTTT.